This is a list of T cell receptor beta chains from one sample in a study of shared clonotypes between healthy human individuals. Sequenced by immunoSEQ multiplex PCR; TCRdb stores in-frame clones only, minus some. The profile shows roughly 2,500,000 clones, roughly 93% of them singletons. Sequencing was performed on naive CD4+ T cells from PBMCs. The origin of the receptors is a man aged 18-30 years in good health. Some clones in this sample may be carry-over from other donors' samples. The CDR3 runs from the conserved cysteine through the conserved F or W. Each record gives: J gene, clone size, D gene, V gene, CDR3 DNA, CDR3 protein. D genes are given only for firm matches. Size is stated for part of the rows, as once, few or many counts, or as a class when the clone is expanded.

>TRBJ2-7|once|TRBD1|TRBV5-8
TGTGCCAGCAGCTTGGGCACAGGGGATGGCGAGCAGTACTTC
CASSLGTGDGEQYF
>TRBJ1-2|once|NA|TRBV14
TGTGCCAGCAGCCAAGTACGGGACTATGGCTACACCTTC
CASSQVRDYGYTF
>TRBJ2-5|NA|NA|TRBV7-3
TGTGCCAGCAGCTCTTCAGGCCCCCAGACCCAGTACTTC
CASSSSGPQTQYF
>TRBJ1-1|NA|TRBD1|TRBV29-1
TGCAGCGTCCTTCCCGGGACAGGGGGCACTGAAGCTTTCTTT
CSVLPGTGGTEAFF
>TRBJ2-7|NA|NA|TRBV7-9
TGTGCCAGCAGCGATCCAGACATACGGCTAGCGTCTCTCGACGAGCAGTACTTC
CASSDPDIRLASLDEQYF
>TRBJ2-7|once|TRBD1|TRBV18
TGTGCCAGCTCGCCGGACAGGACTTACGAGCAGTACTTC
CASSPDRTYEQYF
>TRBJ2-5|NA|NA|TRBV30
TGTGCCTGGGGCAGGACACAAGAGACCCAGTACTTC
CAWGRTQETQYF
>TRBJ2-7|NA|TRBD1|TRBV28
TGTGCCAGCACCTCCACTCGGGCAGGGGGCGAGGGCGAGCAGTACTTC
CASTSTRAGGEGEQYF
>TRBJ1-2|NA|TRBD1|TRBV2
TGTGCCAGCAGTCGTAGACAGGGAGGCTACGGCTACACCTTC
CASSRRQGGYGYTF
>TRBJ1-5|NA|TRBD1|TRBV7-9
TGTGCCAGCAGCCCGGGAACGACAGGGGGCGTGAATCAGCCCCAGCATTTT
CASSPGTTGGVNQPQHF
>TRBJ1-2|NA|NA|TRBV19
TGTGCCAGTAGTATGCGGCAGGTCCTCTATGGCTACACCTTC
CASSMRQVLYGYTF
>TRBJ1-6|NA|NA|TRBV2
TGTGCCAGCAGTCCAAATTCGGGCTATAATTCACCCCTCCACTTT
CASSPNSGYNSPLHF
>TRBJ2-7|NA|TRBD1|TRBV6-6
TGTGCCAGCAGTCTAAGTAGACGGGACAGGGGCTACGAGCAGTACTTC
CASSLSRRDRGYEQYF
>TRBJ1-1|NA|NA|TRBV7-2
TGTGCCAGCAGCCCACAGGCCTTGGGTGTGAACACTGAAGCTTTCTTT
CASSPQALGVNTEAFF
>TRBJ2-7|NA|NA|TRBV4-3
TGCGCCAGCAGCCAAGAAAGGTCGGGACCCCCTAGGGAGCAGTACTTC
CASSQERSGPPREQYF
>TRBJ1-1|NA|TRBD1|TRBV4-1
TGCGCCAGCAGCCAGGAGAGAGGGGACAGTCTTACTTTCTTT
CASSQERGDSLTFF
>TRBJ1-5|NA|NA|TRBV28
TGTGCCAGCAGTCCCCCGGTTCAGCCCCAGCATTTT
CASSPPVQPQHF
>TRBJ1-2|NA|TRBD1|TRBV30
TGTGCCTGGAGTCGAAGAGGACAGGGCCATGGCTACACCTTC
CAWSRRGQGHGYTF
>TRBJ1-3|NA|TRBD1|TRBV28
TGTGCCAGCATTTCAACGGGACAGGGCGACTCTGGAAACACCATATATTTT
CASISTGQGDSGNTIYF
>TRBJ1-1|NA|NA|TRBV6-1
TGTGCCAGCATTACAGGCCTGGTAAACACTGAGGCTTTCTTT
CASITGLVNTEAFF
>TRBJ2-4|NA|NA|TRBV7-2
TGTGCCAGCAGCTTAGGAGGGGTAGCCAAAAACATTCAGTACTTC
CASSLGGVAKNIQYF
>TRBJ2-2|NA|NA|TRBV9
TGTGCCAGCAGCCCGACAGTTACCGGGGAGCTGTTTTTT
CASSPTVTGELFF
>TRBJ2-7|NA|NA|TRBV4-3
TGCGCCAGCAGCCTAATAGGGACGGAGTCCTACGAGCAGTACTTC
CASSLIGTESYEQYF
>TRBJ2-5|NA|TRBD2|TRBV7-2
TGTGCCAGCAGCTTAGGCGGGAGCGAGACCCAGTACTTC
CASSLGGSETQYF
>TRBJ2-7|NA|TRBD2|TRBV15
TGTGCCACCAGCAGAGGGGTTAAGGGACTAGTCTACGAGCAGTACTTC
CATSRGVKGLVYEQYF
>TRBJ2-5|NA|TRBD2|TRBV5-4
TGTGCCAGCAGCTTAATCTTGCGGACTAGCGGAACCCATCAAGAGACCCAGTACTTC
CASSLILRTSGTHQETQYF
>TRBJ2-7|NA|NA|TRBV15
TGTGCCACCAGCAGAGATAACTATATCTCCTACGAGCAGTACTTC
CATSRDNYISYEQYF
>TRBJ2-5|NA|NA|TRBV15
TGTGCCACCAGCAGAGGACAGATAGAGACCCAGTACTTC
CATSRGQIETQYF
>TRBJ2-1|NA|NA|TRBV5-6
TGTGCCAGCAGCTTGCCCAGGGAACGCAATGAGCAGTTCTTC
CASSLPRERNEQFF
>TRBJ1-3|once|NA|TRBV7-6
TGTGCCAGCAGCTTAGCCCAGGGACGCTCTGGAAACACCATATATTTT
CASSLAQGRSGNTIYF
>TRBJ2-1|NA|TRBD2|TRBV6-4
TGTGCCAGCAGTCCTCTAGCGGGAAGAGGTAATGAGCAGTTCTTC
CASSPLAGRGNEQFF
>TRBJ2-7|NA|NA|TRBV5-1
TGCGCCAGCAGCTTGGGTACAGGGTACTCCTACGAGCAGTACTTC
CASSLGTGYSYEQYF
>TRBJ2-2|NA|TRBD2|TRBV6-4
TGTGCCATGGAGGGCGGGAGGGCCACCGGGGAGCTGTTTTTT
CAMEGGRATGELFF
>TRBJ2-7|NA|NA|TRBV30
TGTGCCGGCGGGGAGGACGAGCAGTACTTC
CAGGEDEQYF
>TRBJ2-2|NA|NA|TRBV11-3
TGTGCCAGCAGCTTAGATCCCCCCGCCCGTTTGTTTTTT
CASSLDPPARLFF
>TRBJ2-4|NA|NA|TRBV4-1
TGCGCCAGCAGCCACGGGCCTTTAAACCCGGCCAAAAACATTCAGTACTTC
CASSHGPLNPAKNIQYF